This entry lists 32 T cell receptor beta chains sequenced from one sample in a study of cytomegalovirus exposure and HLA in healthy donors. A multiplex PCR was run with 60 Vbeta primers and 13 Jbeta primers. TCRdb's copy holds only in-frame clones and misses some; the assay was immunoSEQ multiplex PCR. The sample holds about 70,000 clones; roughly four fifths are singletons and the top ten take around 10%. The sequencing input was PBMCs. Receptors were obtained from a woman aged 60-75 years in good health and CMV-seropositive.

The chain has TRBV6-5 and TRBJ2-3; 10 bases are a match to TRBD2. This CDR3 is built from 14 residues. J was trimmed by 3 bases and V by 8 bases; bases with no gene match: 5. Germline values: CDR1 MNHEY, CDR2 SVGAGI. The CDR3 DNA sequence: TGTGCCAGCGGATCTAGCGGGAGTACAGATACGCAGTATTTT. This encodes CASGSSGSTDTQYF.

In this sample, this clone turned up once. The chain has TRBV4-2 and TRBJ2-5; D perhaps matches TRBD2 (6 bases). Germline CDR1 is LGHNA and CDR2 is YNFKEQ. The CDR3 is made up of 15 amino acids. The V end lost 1 base, the J end lost 5 bases, and 14 bases lay between the germline ends. This chain's CDR3 is CASSQGAGTGETQYF. The DNA of the CDR3 is TGTGCCAGCAGCCAAGGGGCCGGGACTGGGGAGACCCAGTACTTC.

This clone has just one count. The V gene is TRBV5-5, the J gene TRBJ1-1; no definite D call. The CDR3 loop spans 14 amino acids. The V and J ends lost 5 bases and 1 base respectively, with 12 bases between them. The germline V gene has CDR1 SGHKS and CDR2 YYEKEE (reference sequence). CDR3 coding DNA: TGTGCCAGCAGACGAGTTTTCGGGAACACTGAAGCTTTCTTT. It yields the protein CASRRVFGNTEAFF. Drawing the rest from reference TRBV5-5 and TRBJ1-1, the complete variable domain is DAGVTQSPTHLIKTRGQQVTLRCSPISGHKSVSWYQQVLGQGPQFIFQYYEKEERGRGNFPDRFSARQFPNYSSELNVNALLLGDSALYLCASRRVFGNTEAFFGQGTRLTVV.

In nucleotides, the CDR3 is TGTGCCAGCAGTGTGGGACAGGGAGGGAGGGAGCCCCAGCATTTT. The encoded protein is CASSVGQGGREPQHF. V usage is TRBV6-1 and J usage is TRBJ1-5; 9 nucleotides line up with TRBD1. After removal of 4 bases from V and 8 bases from J, the junction contained 9 bases not matched to a gene. CDR3 size: 15 residues. CDR1 is MNHNS, CDR2 SASEGT, per germline.

V is TRBV9 and J is TRBJ1-1; maybe TRBD1 (5 bases). The CDR3 extends over 15 amino acids. Trimming removed 0 bases from V and 4 bases from J, with 13 bases in between. CDR1 SGDLS and CDR2 YYNGEE come from the germline V gene. The DNA for the CDR3 is TGTGCCAGCAGCGTAGGGGGGAACGGGGGCACTGAAGCTTTCTTT. Translation gives CASSVGGNGGTEAFF.

This chain connects TRBV27 to TRBJ1-4; 9 nucleotides line up with TRBD1. Germline lookup yields CDR1 MNHEY and CDR2 SMNVEV (reference sequence). The CDR3 runs 17 residues. V dropped 6 bases and J dropped 8; count of bases not matched to a gene: 16. DNA of the CDR3: TGTGCCAGCAGCGATACCGACAGGGGGATTTTTTACGAAAAACTGTTTTTT. This encodes CASSDTDRGIFYEKLFF.

The V call is TRBV28, the J call TRBJ1-2; perhaps TRBD1 as D (5 bases). The germline V gene encodes CDR1 MDHEN and CDR2 SYDVKM. The CDR3 is 12 amino acids. V dropped 7 bases and J dropped 4 bases, with 10 bases sitting between them. The CDR3 region has the DNA TGTGCCAGCACCTACGGGGGCTATGGCTACACCTTC. The encoded protein is CASTYGGYGYTF.

This rearrangement joins TRBV2 to TRBJ1-3; 10 positions match TRBD1. The ends lost 3 bases at V and 3 bases at J; junction bases unmatched: 2. Germline V lookup: CDR1 SNHLY, CDR2 FYNNEI. The CDR3 runs 15 residues. The CDR3 nucleotides read TGTGCCAGCAGTGAGACAGGGGGCATTGGAAACACCATATATTTT. As protein: CASSETGGIGNTIYF.

The V call is TRBV30, the J call TRBJ2-3; the D is unclear. CDR1 is GTSNPN, CDR2 SVGIG, per germline (reference sequence). The V end lost 2 bases, the J end lost 8 bases, and 8 bases lay between the germline ends. This CDR3 comprises 11 residues. The CDR3 loop reads CAWSIGGTQYF. CDR3 in DNA: TGTGCCTGGAGTATTGGCGGTACGCAGTATTTT.

This clone came up once. The rearrangement uses TRBV9 and TRBJ2-2; D is possibly TRBD1 (6 bases). The V gene lost 6 bases and the J gene lost 7 bases, with 10 bases spanning the gap. The V gene's germline CDR1 is SGDLS and CDR2 YYNGEE. This CDR3 region has 12 residues. In nucleotides, the CDR3 is TGTGCCAGCAACAGGGCTGGCGGGGAGCTGTTTTTT. It codes for CASNRAGGELFF.

The chain carries TRBV9 and TRBJ2-1; weak D call: TRBD1 (6 bases). The CDR3 has 14 residues. CDR1 SGDLS and CDR2 YYNGEE come from the germline V gene. Deletions cut 4 bases from V and 7 bases from J, with 15 bases between. In nucleotides, the CDR3 is TGTGCCAGCAGCAATCATATACAGGGTAATGAGCAGTTCTTC. Amino acid sequence: CASSNHIQGNEQFF. Filled out from reference TRBV9 and TRBJ2-1, the complete variable domain reads DSGVTQTPKHLITATGQRVTLRCSPRSGDLSVYWYQQSLDQGLQFLIQYYNGEERAKGNILERFSAQQFPDLHSELNLSSLELGDSALYFCASSNHIQGNEQFFGPGTRLTVL.

The rearrangement links TRBV5-1 to TRBJ1-5, with TRBD1 as a possible D gene (6 bases). This CDR3 has 14 residues. V was trimmed by 4 bases and J by 6 bases, leaving 14 bases between them. Germline values: CDR1 SGHRS, CDR2 YFSETQ. The CDR3 sequence is CASSERGGSQPQHF. The CDR3 region has the DNA TGCGCCAGCAGCGAACGGGGGGGCAGTCAGCCCCAGCATTTT.

The V call is TRBV29-1, the J call TRBJ2-5; D may be TRBD1 (6 bases). Trimming shortened V by 6 bases and J by 0 bases, and 11 bases separated the two germline ends. Germline CDR1 reads SQVTM; CDR2 reads ANQGSEA. The CDR3 is 13 residues long. CDR3 protein: CSVPGQYQETQYF. The CDR3 DNA sequence: TGCAGCGTGCCTGGACAGTACCAAGAGACCCAGTACTTC.

This sequence joins TRBV7-2 and TRBJ1-2; 9 bases fit TRBD1. The CDR3 has 13 amino acids. Trimming at V came to 4 bases and at J to 4 bases, leaving 1 base not matched to a gene. Per the germline V gene, CDR1 is SGHTA and CDR2 is FQGNSA. Written as DNA, the CDR3 is TGTGCCAGCAGCTCGGGACAGGGCTATGGCTACACCTTC. This encodes CASSSGQGYGYTF.

This chain uses TRBV15 with TRBJ2-1; 7 bases are shared with TRBD2. V shed 1 base, J shed 3 bases, and the junction held 3 bases outside the gene matches. The germline CDR1 and CDR2 sequences are LNHNV and YYDKDF (reference sequence). CDR3 length equals 15 residues. The CDR3 reads CATSRAWTSYNEQFF. The DNA of the CDR3 is TGTGCCACCAGCAGAGCGTGGACTAGCTACAATGAGCAGTTCTTC.

This clone has more than one count but fewer than ten. The chain is built from TRBV5-1 and TRBJ2-7; no clear D gene. Trimming took off 1 base at V and 5 bases at J, with 7 bases between the two ends. This CDR3 is 12 amino acids long. Germline lookup yields CDR1 SGHRS and CDR2 YFSETQ. The CDR3 DNA reads TGCGCCAGCAGCTTGTTTCGCGACGAGCAGTACTTC. Encoded protein: CASSLFRDEQYF.

The chain recombines TRBV2 with TRBJ2-3; 8 bases agree with TRBD2. Losses at the gene ends were 8 bases for V and 0 bases for J; bases not matched to a gene: 10. This CDR3 is built from 16 residues. The V gene's germline CDR1 is SNHLY and CDR2 FYNNEI. The CDR3 protein is CASVGGGGSSTDTQYF. CDR3 in DNA: TGTGCCAGCGTGGGCGGCGGGGGGTCTAGCACAGATACGCAGTATTTT.

The V call is TRBV10-1, the J call TRBJ1-1; D unclear. The CDR3 is made up of 13 amino acids. Germline V gene sequence: CDR1 WNHNN, CDR2 SYGVQD (reference sequence). The V gene lost 5 bases and the J gene lost 1 base, with 8 bases spanning the gap. For the CDR3, the DNA is TGCGCCAGCAGTTATGGCCCGAACACTGAAGCTTTCTTT. Translating it yields CASSYGPNTEAFF.

The chain joins TRBV6-6 to TRBJ2-1, with D hard to call. The CDR3 consists of 13 residues. Per the germline V gene, CDR1 is MNHNY and CDR2 is SVGAGI (reference sequence). V was shortened by 5 bases and J by 4 bases, with 9 bases between the two germline ends. In DNA form, the CDR3 reads TGTGCCAGCAGTCTATACCCGTACAATGAGCAGTTCTTC. Protein sequence: CASSLYPYNEQFF.

V gene TRBV5-6 combines with J gene TRBJ2-4; 7 bases match TRBD2. Trimming removed 0 bases from V and 0 bases from J; junction bases left unmatched: 12. Germline CDR1 reads SGHDT; CDR2 reads YYEEEE. The CDR3 is 19 residues long. This CDR3 is CASSLVGGSGVGAKNIQYF. In DNA form, the CDR3 reads TGTGCCAGCAGCTTGGTCGGCGGGAGCGGGGTTGGAGCCAAAAACATTCAGTACTTC.

The chain combines TRBV15 with TRBJ1-1; TRBD1 agrees at 7 bases. The CDR3 runs to 15 residues. Trimming at V came to 0 bases and at J to 10 bases, leaving 11 bases not matched to a gene. CDR1 and CDR2 (germline): LNHNV, YYDKDF (reference sequence). The CDR3 protein is CATSRDLQGGGVAFF. CDR3 sequence (DNA): TGTGCCACCAGCAGAGATCTGCAGGGGGGAGGAGTAGCTTTCTTT. Combining the CDR3 with reference TRBV15 and TRBJ1-1 gives the whole variable domain DAMVIQNPRYQVTQFGKPVTLSCSQTLNHNVMYWYQQKSSQAPKLLFHYYDKDFNNEADTPDNFQSRRPNTSFCFLDIRSPGLGDTAMYLCATSRDLQGGGVAFFGQGTRLTVV.

This clone was counted only a few times. The rearrangement joins TRBV5-6 to TRBJ1-5, with 11 bases aligning to TRBD1. The length of the CDR3 is 15 residues. Losses at the gene ends were 0 bases for V and 6 bases for J; bases not matched to a gene: 2. The germline CDR1 and CDR2 sequences are SGHDT and YYEEEE. This CDR3 reads CASSLAGTGGQPQHF. The CDR3 DNA is TGTGCCAGCAGCTTGGCTGGGACAGGGGGTCAGCCCCAGCATTTT.

The chain is built from TRBV15 and TRBJ1-2; D ambiguous. The CDR3 has 14 residues. Germline V CDR1 and CDR2: LNHNV, YYDKDF (reference sequence). Trimming stripped 0 bases from V and 6 bases from J, with 11 bases between. Here the CDR3 DNA reads TGTGCCACCAGCAGAGATGAACTGAGGGATGGCTACACCTTC. This codes for CATSRDELRDGYTF.

The chain employs TRBV5-1 and TRBJ2-7, with 13 positions matching TRBD2. The CDR3 totals 18 residues. Germline V gives CDR1 SGHRS, CDR2 YFSETQ. J was trimmed by 1 base and V by 0 bases; bases with no gene match: 7. The CDR3 DNA follows: TGCGCCAGCAGCTTGGTGGGGGGGGGACTAGCGGGGTCCTACGAGCAGTACTTC. Translation gives CASSLVGGGLAGSYEQYF.

This clone has a handful of counts. The CDR3 is CASSFRGGTDTQYF. CDR3 nucleotides: TGTGCCAGCAGCTTCAGAGGTGGGACAGATACGCAGTATTTT. This sequence joins TRBV5-6 and TRBJ2-3, with unresolved D. V was clipped by 2 bases and J by 3 bases, with 10 bases between them. The CDR3 is 14 residues long. Germline V gene lookup returns CDR1 SGHDT and CDR2 YYEEEE.

The chain employs TRBV18 and TRBJ2-1; TRBD2 matches at 7 bases. Germline CDR1 is KGHSH and CDR2 is LQKENI. The J segment lost 5 bases and the V segment lost 4 bases, leaving 5 bases of the junction unmatched. The CDR3 loop spans 14 amino acids. The CDR3 sequence is CASSQRGVNNEQFF. CDR3 sequence (DNA): TGTGCCAGCTCACAACGGGGGGTGAACAATGAGCAGTTCTTC.

The rearrangement joins TRBV6-1 to TRBJ2-2; 8 bases map to TRBD1. This CDR3 has 15 amino acids. Germline CDR1 is MNHNS and CDR2 is SASEGT. After removal of 7 bases from V and 5 bases from J, the junction contained 9 bases not matched to a gene. As DNA, the CDR3 is TGTGCCAGCAAAGCCAACAGGGGGTCGACCGGGGAGCTGTTTTTT. It is translated as CASKANRGSTGELFF.

The chain has TRBV6-1 and TRBJ1-4; 7 bases align to TRBD1. The CDR3 has 14 residues. J was trimmed by 3 bases and V by 3 bases; bases with no gene match: 1. Germline V gene lookup returns CDR1 MNHNS and CDR2 SASEGT. For the CDR3, the DNA is TGTGCCAGCAGTGACGGGACAGCTAATGAAAAACTGTTTTTT. Encoded protein: CASSDGTANEKLFF.

This clone has only one observation. This rearrangement joins TRBV6-5 to TRBJ1-2, with a weak D call TRBD1 (6 bases). Germline V lookup: CDR1 MNHEY, CDR2 SVGAGI. V was cut by 6 bases and J by 7 bases, with 21 bases left in between. The CDR3 is made up of 15 amino acids. CDR3 DNA: TGTGCCAGCAGCCCTCGTATGGGGGCGCCTGGTGGCTACACCTTC. It yields the protein CASSPRMGAPGGYTF.

The J gene is TRBJ1-2, the V gene TRBV11-1; the D gene is possibly TRBD1 (5 bases). In germline, CDR1 is SGHAT, CDR2 FQDESV (reference sequence). The CDR3 is 13 residues long. The V end lost 5 bases, the J end lost 6 bases, and 13 bases lay between the germline ends. CDR3 loop: CASSRDHRNGYTF. CDR3 nucleotide sequence: TGTGCCAGCAGCAGAGATCACAGGAATGGCTACACCTTC.

The chain employs TRBV5-1 and TRBJ1-2, with 8 bases aligning to TRBD1. The germline V gene has CDR1 SGHRS and CDR2 YFSETQ. This CDR3 has 13 residues. The trim removed 3 bases at V and 5 bases at J, leaving 3 bases unmatched. The DNA of the CDR3 is TGCGCCAGCAGCTCGGGACAGGAATATGGCTACACCTTC. Protein product: CASSSGQEYGYTF.

The chain is built from TRBV5-6 and TRBJ2-3, with D hard to call. V lost 1 base, J lost 0 bases, and 9 bases lay in between. The CDR3 loop spans 15 amino acids. Germline loops: CDR1 SGHDT, CDR2 YYEEEE. The CDR3 region is CASSLYLASTDTQYF. The DNA for the CDR3 is TGTGCCAGCAGCTTGTATCTGGCTAGCACAGATACGCAGTATTTT.